These 12 T cell receptor beta chains were all obtained from the same sample, sequenced in a study of blood T cells in healthy people across ages. Sample-barcoded 5' priming and a J-beta primer mix drove a second PCR of roughly 7 to 11 cycles. TCRdb redid the calling of the 5' RACE reads with MiXCR, one entry per CDR3 protein. The table includes roughly 1.5 million distinct CDR3 sequences, about 42% detected once. The sequenced sample consisted of blood. The receptor source for this set is a woman in her late teens or twenties in good health.

This clonotype was seen many times. The V call is TRBV20-1, the J call TRBJ2-5, with D possibly matching TRBD1 (5 bases). CDR1 and CDR2 (germline): DFQATT, SNEGSKA (reference sequence). Trimming left V 2 bases short and J 1 base short, with 11 bases between. The CDR3 consists of 14 residues. The CDR3 DNA follows: TGCAGTGCTAGACAGGGTGCGGCCCAAGAGACCCAGTACTTC. This gives the protein CSARQGAAQETQYF.

This clonotype turned up a few times. V usage is TRBV7-2 and J usage is TRBJ2-5; D is tentatively TRBD1 or TRBD2 (6 bases each). V was pared by 0 bases and J by 11 bases, with 16 bases between. CDR1 and CDR2 from the germline V gene are SGHTA and FQGNSA. The CDR3 is 14 amino acids. CDR3 DNA: TGTGCCAGCAGCTTAGCGGGGGGACACACAATGCAGTACTTC. It translates to CASSLAGGHTMQYF.

V and J are TRBV4-2 and TRBJ2-3; D is unresolved. Trimming removed 5 bases from V and 2 bases from J, with 11 bases in between. The germline V gene has CDR1 LGHNA and CDR2 YNFKEQ. CDR3 length: 14 amino acids. The CDR3 DNA reads TGTGCCAGCAGCTGGGATCTGCTCACAGATACGCAGTATTTT. The encoded protein is CASSWDLLTDTQYF.

The chain recombines TRBV6-1 with TRBJ1-2; 8 bases are shared with TRBD1. CDR1 is MNHNS and CDR2 is SASEGT in the germline V gene. V was pared by 8 bases and J by 2 bases, with 7 bases of the junction left unmatched. The CDR3 sequence is 14 residues long. The CDR3 DNA is TGTGCCAGCCTCCAGGGACAGGCCAACTATGGCTACACCTTC. Protein product: CASLQGQANYGYTF.

This rearrangement joins TRBV5-1 to TRBJ2-3; D is uncertain. V dropped 1 base and J dropped 0 bases, with 9 bases sitting between them. Looked up from germline, CDR1 is SGHRS and CDR2 is YFSETQ. CDR3 size: 15 residues. The CDR3 region has the DNA TGCGCCAGCAGCTTGTCCTTCCCTAGCACAGATACGCAGTATTTT. Translated: CASSLSFPSTDTQYF.

The chain carries TRBV28 and TRBJ2-7; D is unresolved. V was trimmed by 0 bases and J by 6 bases, leaving 12 bases between them. This CDR3 has 14 amino acids. Germline V gene lookup returns CDR1 MDHEN and CDR2 SYDVKM. CDR3 nucleotide sequence: TGTGCCAGCAGTTTATGGGGCGCCCCCAGCGAGCAGTACTTC. This encodes CASSLWGAPSEQYF. Variable domain in full (rest from reference TRBV28 and TRBJ2-7): DVKVTQSSRYLVKRTGEKVFLECVQDMDHENMFWYRQDPGLGLRLIYFSYDVKMKEKGDIPEGYSVSREKKERFSLILESASTNQTSMYLCASSLWGAPSEQYFGPGTRLTVT.

This chain connects TRBV12-3 or TRBV12-4 to TRBJ1-5; D is unresolved. Trimming took off 6 bases at V and 1 base at J, with 10 bases between the two ends. The CDR3 is 14 amino acids. The CDR3 nucleotides read TGTGCCAGCAGCATGGACGGAAGCAATCAGCCCCAGCATTTT. This codes for CASSMDGSNQPQHF.

The chain uses TRBV30 and TRBJ2-3, with 7 nucleotides matching TRBD1. Germline loops: CDR1 GTSNPN, CDR2 SVGIG (reference sequence). The CDR3 is 14 residues long. J lost 2 bases, V lost 5 bases, and 7 bases had no gene match. The CDR3 sequence: CAWDRESNTDTQYF. CDR3 coding DNA: TGTGCCTGGGACAGGGAAAGTAACACAGATACGCAGTATTTT. Full variable domain (remainder filled in from reference TRBV30 and TRBJ2-3): SQTIHQWPATLVQPVGSPLSLECTVEGTSNPNLYWYRQAAGRGLQLLFYSVGIGQISSEVPQNLSASRPQDRQFILSSKKLLLSDSGFYLCAWDRESNTDTQYFGPGTRLTVL.

The gene calls are TRBV7-9 and TRBJ2-7, with 7 bases aligning to TRBD1. This CDR3 contains 17 residues. The germline CDR1 and CDR2 sequences are SEHNR and FQNEAQ (reference sequence). Losses at the gene ends were 3 bases for V and 0 bases for J; bases not matched to a gene: 11. In nucleotides, the CDR3 is TGTGCCAGCAGCTTCGAATCCTACAGGGGAAGCTCCTACGAGCAGTACTTC. This gives the protein CASSFESYRGSSYEQYF.

The V call is TRBV6-1, the J call TRBJ2-7; 8 bases fit TRBD1. The germline CDR1 and CDR2 sequences are MNHNS and SASEGT. V shed 2 bases, J shed 2 bases, and the junction held 5 bases outside the gene matches. This CDR3 is 15 amino acids long. The chain's CDR3 is CASSERGTGAYEQYF. CDR3 nucleotides: TGTGCCAGCAGTGAACGGGGGACAGGCGCCTACGAGCAGTACTTC.

This clonotype was seen a handful of times. The J gene is TRBJ2-7, the V gene TRBV7-2; a possible D gene is TRBD2 (6 bases). Germline CDR1 SGHTA, CDR2 FQGNSA. The germline V and J ends were trimmed by 0 bases and 0 bases, with 9 bases remaining between them. The CDR3 runs 15 residues. As DNA, the CDR3 is TGTGCCAGCAGCTTAGCCGCGGGATTCTCCTACGAGCAGTACTTC. Protein sequence: CASSLAAGFSYEQYF.

There are a few counts of this clonotype. In DNA form, the CDR3 reads TGCAGTGCTAGAGATGAGGGCAGACCTGGCTCCTACGAGCAGTACTTC. Translated, it gives CSARDEGRPGSYEQYF. This chain uses TRBV20-1 with TRBJ2-7; tentative D call: TRBD2 (5 bases). Trimming removed 0 bases from V and 0 bases from J, with 15 bases in between. Germline lookup yields CDR1 DFQATT and CDR2 SNEGSKA (reference sequence). The CDR3 runs 16 residues.